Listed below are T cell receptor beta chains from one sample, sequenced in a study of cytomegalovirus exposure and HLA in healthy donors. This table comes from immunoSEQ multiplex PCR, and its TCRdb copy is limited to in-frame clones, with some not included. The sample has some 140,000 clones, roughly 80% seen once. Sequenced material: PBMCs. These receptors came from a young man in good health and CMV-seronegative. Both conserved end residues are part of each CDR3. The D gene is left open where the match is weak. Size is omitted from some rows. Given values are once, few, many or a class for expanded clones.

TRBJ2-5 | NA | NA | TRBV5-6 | CASSSGTIQETQYF | TGTGCCAGCAGCTCCGGGACAATCCAAGAGACCCAGTACTTC
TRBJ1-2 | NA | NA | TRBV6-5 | CASSSRGRSNYGYTF | TGTGCCAGCAGTTCCCGCGGGCGTTCTAACTATGGCTACACCTTC
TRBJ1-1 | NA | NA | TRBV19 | CASRTRPGMNTEAFF | TGTGCCAGTAGAACTAGACCAGGAATGAACACTGAAGCTTTCTTT
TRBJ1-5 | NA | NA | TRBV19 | CASSEQGTGQPQHF | TGTGCCAGTAGTGAACAGGGTACCGGACAGCCCCAGCATTTT
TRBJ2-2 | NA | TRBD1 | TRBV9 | CASSPRQGRELFF | TGTGCCAGCAGCCCGAGACAGGGTAGGGAGCTGTTTTTT
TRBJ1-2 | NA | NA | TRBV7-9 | CASTSTGPYGYTF | TGTGCCAGCACCTCTACAGGGCCCTATGGCTACACCTTC
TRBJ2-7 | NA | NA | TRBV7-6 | CASSSPGSPYEQYF | TGTGCCAGCAGCTCGCCGGGGTCCCCCTACGAGCAGTACTTC
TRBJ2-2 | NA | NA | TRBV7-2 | CASSPMGGRGTGELFF | TGTGCCAGCAGCCCCATGGGGGGGCGCGGCACCGGGGAGCTGTTTTTT
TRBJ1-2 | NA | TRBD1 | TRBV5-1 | CASSLEIRQGASSYTF | TGCGCCAGCAGCTTGGAGATTCGACAGGGGGCATCTTCCTACACCTTC
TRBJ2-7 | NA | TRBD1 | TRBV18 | CASSRVETGVGYEQYF | TGTGCCAGCTCACGGGTCGAGACAGGGGTAGGGTACGAGCAGTACTTC
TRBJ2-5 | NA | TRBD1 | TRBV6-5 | CASRRDRETQYF | TGTGCCAGCAGACGGGACAGGGAGACCCAGTACTTC
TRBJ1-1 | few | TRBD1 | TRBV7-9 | CASSSRQGTAEAFF | TGTGCCAGCAGCTCCCGACAGGGTACCGCTGAAGCTTTCTTT
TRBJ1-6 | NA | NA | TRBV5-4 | CASSLEGVRNSPLHF | TGTGCCAGCAGCTTGGAGGGGGTACGGAATTCACCCCTCCACTTT
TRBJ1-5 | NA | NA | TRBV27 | CASSLWRGGQPQHF | TGTGCCAGCAGTTTATGGAGGGGTGGCCAGCCCCAGCATTTT
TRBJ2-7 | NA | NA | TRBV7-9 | CASSLVGGKGDSYEQYF | TGTGCCAGCAGCTTAGTGGGGGGGAAGGGGGACTCCTACGAGCAGTACTTC
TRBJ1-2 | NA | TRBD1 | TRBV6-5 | CASSYRRTGGSYGYTF | TGTGCCAGCAGTTACCGGAGGACAGGGGGAAGCTATGGCTACACCTTC
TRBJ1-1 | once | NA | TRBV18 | CASSPSNTEAFF | TGTGCCAGCTCACCAAGCAACACTGAAGCTTTCTTT
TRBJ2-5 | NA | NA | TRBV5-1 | CASREFGETQYF | TGCGCCAGCAGGGAATTCGGGGAGACCCAGTACTTC
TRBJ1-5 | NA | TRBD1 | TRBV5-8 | CASSLGTGSNQPQHF | TGTGCCAGCAGCTTGGGGACAGGTAGCAATCAGCCCCAGCATTTT
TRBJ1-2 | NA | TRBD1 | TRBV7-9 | CATLQGTAGYTF | TGTGCCACCTTACAGGGGACCGCTGGCTACACCTTC
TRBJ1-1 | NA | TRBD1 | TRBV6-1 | CASSPRTGNVAEAFF | TGTGCCAGCAGTCCCCGGACAGGGAATGTCGCTGAAGCTTTCTTT
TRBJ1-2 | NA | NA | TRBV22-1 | CPGSGPMGVLNLGLTNYGYTF | TGTCCTGGGAGCGGTCCGATGGGGGTTCTTAACCTGGGACTTACTAACTATGGCTACACCTTC
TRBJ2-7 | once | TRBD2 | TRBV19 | CASSHSGGYSYEQYF | TGTGCCAGTTCCCATAGCGGGGGGTACTCCTACGAGCAGTACTTC
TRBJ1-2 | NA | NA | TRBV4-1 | CASSLNREGGYTF | TGCGCCAGCAGCCTCAACAGGGAGGGGGGCTACACCTTC
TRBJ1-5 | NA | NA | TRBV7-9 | CSSSLGQGINQPQHF | TGTTCCAGCAGCTTAGGCCAGGGAATCAATCAGCCCCAGCATTTT
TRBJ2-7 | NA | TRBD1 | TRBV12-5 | CASGSGTGGYEQYF | TGTGCTAGTGGTTCCGGGACAGGGGGCTACGAGCAGTACTTC
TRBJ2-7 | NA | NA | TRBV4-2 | CASSRRGDSSYEQYF | TGTGCCAGCAGCCGAAGGGGTGACAGCTCCTACGAGCAGTACTTC
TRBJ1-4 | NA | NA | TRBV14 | CASSRGSNEKLFF | TGTGCCAGCAGCAGGGGTTCTAATGAAAAACTGTTTTTT
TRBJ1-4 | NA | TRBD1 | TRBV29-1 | CSVKQGAREKLFF | TGCAGCGTTAAACAGGGGGCGCGAGAAAAACTGTTTTTT
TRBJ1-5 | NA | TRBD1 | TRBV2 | CASRGTASNQPQHF | TGTGCCAGTCGCGGGACAGCGAGCAATCAGCCCCAGCATTTT
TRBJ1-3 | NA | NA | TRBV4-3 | CASSQADSSGNTIYF | TGCGCCAGCAGCCAAGCGGACAGCTCTGGAAACACCATATATTTT
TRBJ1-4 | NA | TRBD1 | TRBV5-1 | CASSPGTVSEKLFF | TGCGCCAGCAGCCCGGGGACAGTAAGTGAAAAACTGTTTTTT
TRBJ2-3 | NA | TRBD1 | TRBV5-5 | CASSIDRATDTQYF | TGTGCCAGCAGCATTGACAGGGCCACAGATACGCAGTATTTT
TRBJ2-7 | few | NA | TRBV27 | CASSRDTTYEQYF | TGTGCCAGCAGTCGGGACACAACTTACGAGCAGTACTTC
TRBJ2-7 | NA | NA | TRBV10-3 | CAISESGTGFYEQYF | TGTGCCATCAGTGAAAGCGGGACAGGATTCTACGAGCAGTACTTC
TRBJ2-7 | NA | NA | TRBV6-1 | CASSEPGQSYEQYF | TGTGCCAGCAGTGAACCAGGACAGTCCTACGAGCAGTACTTC
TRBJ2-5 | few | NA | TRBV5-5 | CASSLYGQETQYF | TGTGCCAGCAGCTTGTACGGTCAAGAGACCCAGTACTTC
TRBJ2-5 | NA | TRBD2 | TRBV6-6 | CASSYMTSGPQETQYF | TGTGCCAGCAGTTACATGACTAGCGGGCCCCAAGAGACCCAGTACTTC
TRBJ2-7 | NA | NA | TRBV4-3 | CASSQDTRAGQYF | TGCGCCAGCAGCCAAGATACGCGGGCAGGGCAGTACTTC
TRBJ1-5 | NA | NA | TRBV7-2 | CASSNRGGDQPQHF | TGTGCCAGCAGCAACCGGGGGGGGGATCAGCCCCAGCATTTT
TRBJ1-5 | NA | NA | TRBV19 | CASSIATGLGGNQPQHF | TGTGCCAGTAGTATAGCAACTGGCCTAGGGGGCAATCAGCCCCAGCATTTT
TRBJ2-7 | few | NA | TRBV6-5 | CASSTLGASLYEQYF | TGTGCCAGCAGTACCCTGGGAGCTTCCCTTTACGAGCAGTACTTC
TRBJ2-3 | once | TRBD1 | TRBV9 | CASSPDRVRDTQYF | TGTGCCAGCAGCCCGGACAGGGTCAGAGATACGCAGTATTTT
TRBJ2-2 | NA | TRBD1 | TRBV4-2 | CASSRPGQGAVGELFF | TGTGCCAGCAGCCGCCCAGGACAGGGGGCTGTCGGGGAGCTGTTTTTT
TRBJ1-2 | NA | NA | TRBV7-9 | CSSSKGGPTPSYGYTF | TGTTCCAGCAGCAAAGGGGGACCTACACCCTCCTATGGCTACACCTTC
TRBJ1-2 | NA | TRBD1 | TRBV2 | CASSEPSTGRNGYTF | TGTGCCAGCAGTGAACCCTCGACAGGGCGGAATGGCTACACCTTC
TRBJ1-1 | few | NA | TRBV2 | CASSVGEGTEAFF | TGTGCCAGCAGTGTCGGGGAAGGGACTGAAGCTTTCTTT
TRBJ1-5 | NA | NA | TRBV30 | CACHRAGSNQPQHF | TGTGCCTGCCATCGGGCGGGTAGCAATCAGCCCCAGCATTTT